This T cell receptor beta chain originates from a study of T cells in Graves' hyperthyroidism and ophthalmopathy. Diagnostic assessment was based on clinical symptoms, serum thyroxine and TRAb, thyroid ultrasound and orbital computed tomography. RNA transcripts were the template for amplifying TCR beta CDR3 regions. Researchers ran a first-round RT-PCR on the TCR CDR3 using the HTBI primer set. TCRdb fed the multiplex PCR reads into MiXCR, producing one record per CDR3 protein. Found here are around 450,000 distinct CDR3 sequences, 15% to 17% of them singletons; the top ten hold roughly 7.4%. The CDR3 has 14 residues. Trimming removed 1 base at V and 8 bases at J, with 13 bases between. Germline lookup yields CDR1 SGHKS and CDR2 YYEKEE (reference sequence). This clonotype has ten or more counts.

The source of this sequence is a woman aged 18-29 years with Graves' hyperthyroidism. The chain joins TRBV5-5 to TRBJ2-4; D possibly corresponds to TRBD1 (5 bases). The sequencing sample was made of blood. The CDR3 DNA sequence: TGTGCCAGCAGCTTGCAGGGCGGTGAAGACATTCAGTACTTC. Protein product: CASSLQGGEDIQYF.